This TCR beta chain originates from a study of blood T cell repertoires in COVID-19. Looking at the study overall: Samples taken during acute and convalescent COVID-19 were collected in the United States, Italy and Spain. Sample material is recorded as cDNA or gDNA derived from T cells, B-cell-depleted T cells, or PBMCs.

The V end was cut by 5 bases, the J end by 0 bases, with 26 bases between. Germline V gene lookup returns CDR1 SGHNT and CDR2 YENEEA. The length of the CDR3 is 20 residues. Original processing notes: From reference gene primer amplification, estimates of nucleated cell counts were derived. TCRdb's copy holds only in-frame clones and misses some; the assay was immunoSEQ multiplex PCR. The V and J calls and the clone size are those of that table, but D and trimming were determined from the DNA. Of about 64,000 clones in the sample, 80% to 90% were seen once. The sequenced sample was peripheral blood. The TCR originated in a woman aged 55-70 years with COVID-19, enrolled during active disease. V usage is TRBV11-3 and J usage is TRBJ2-1, with D unresolved. The DNA of the CDR3 is TGTGCCAGCAGCCGTCGTAACTCCTTCCGCTTATTAAGCTCCTACAATGAGCAGTTCTTC. This encodes CASSRRNSFRLLSSYNEQFF. Complete variable domain (other parts from reference TRBV11-3 and TRBJ2-1): EAGVVQSPRYKIIEKKQPVAFWCNPISGHNTLYWYLQNLGQGPELLIRYENEEAVDDSQLPKDRFSAERLKGVDSTLKIQPAELGDSAVYLCASSRRNSFRLLSSYNEQFFGPGTRLTVL.